This TCR beta chain is from a study of blood T cell dynamics during melanoma immunotherapy. Time point of the sample: pre-treatment baseline. Clones were read by immunoSEQ multiplex PCR, and TCRdb kept only the in-frame ones, dropping some. In the table there are about 22,000 clones, just under 90% of which are singletons. V lost 7 bases, J lost 7 bases, and 13 bases lay in between. Germline CDR1 and CDR2: MDHEN and SYDVKM. The CDR3 spans 12 residues. The origin of this receptor is a human donor with melanoma. V is TRBV28 and J is TRBJ1-2; D is uncertain. Sequences were derived from blood, sampled from a patient treated with checkpoint blockade. The CDR3 DNA reads TGTGCCAGCACCTTCTCCTCCGCTGGCTACACCTTC. Amino acids: CASTFSSAGYTF.